This is a list of T cell receptor beta chains from one sample in a study of post-analysis software for immune sequencing data. TCRdb reprocessed the PCR reads via MiXCR and lists one record per CDR3 protein. The table includes under 200,000 distinct CDR3 sequences, about 37% detected once. This sample comprised blood, obtained after autologous hematopoietic stem cell transplantation. All receptors come from a girl aged 10 to 17 with multiple sclerosis. Each CDR3 is given with its conserved first and last residue. A D gene is named only where the DNA matches it firmly. Rows give clone size only sometimes, using once, few, many, or a class for an expanded clone.

>.|.|TRBJ1-5|TRBV12-3/TRBV12-4
CASSRGDSSNQPQHF
TGTGCCAGCAGTCGGGGCGATAGTAGCAATCAGCCCCAGCATTTT
>TRBD1|few|TRBJ1-1|TRBV29-1
CSVVFATGINTEAFF
TGCAGCGTTGTGTTCGCGACAGGGATTAACACTGAAGCTTTCTTT
>.|.|TRBJ2-2|TRBV7-6
CASSQDVTGELFF
TGTGCCAGCAGTCAGGACGTCACCGGGGAGCTGTTTTTT
>.|.|TRBJ2-3|TRBV7-3
CASSFGTGTDTQYF
TGTGCCAGCAGCTTCGGGACTGGCACAGATACGCAGTATTTT
>.|.|TRBJ1-2|TRBV7-9
CASSTDGEARYTF
TGTGCCAGCAGCACGGACGGTGAGGCTCGGTACACCTTC
>.|.|TRBJ2-5|TRBV20-1
CSAPGAAGKETQYF
TGCAGTGCCCCCGGCGCGGCGGGAAAAGAGACCCAGTACTTC
>TRBD2|.|TRBJ2-1|TRBV9
CASSPGASGNYEQFF
TGTGCCAGCAGTCCGGGGGCTAGCGGGAACTATGAGCAGTTCTTC
>TRBD1|once|TRBJ1-2|TRBV25-1
CASSRGPNYGYTF
TGTGCCAGCAGTAGGGGGCCCAACTATGGCTACACCTTC
>.|few|TRBJ2-7|TRBV7-9
CASSHPPGPVYEQYF
TGTGCCAGCAGCCACCCCCCAGGTCCGGTCTACGAGCAGTACTTC
>TRBD2|.|TRBJ2-5|TRBV6-5
CASSSSSGTSGPQETQYF
TGTGCCAGCAGTTCCTCCTCCGGGACTAGCGGGCCCCAAGAGACCCAGTACTTC
>.|.|TRBJ1-3|TRBV7-2
CASSVGGGGNTIYF
TGTGCCAGCAGCGTCGGTGGTGGTGGAAACACCATATATTTT
>TRBD2|.|TRBJ2-1|TRBV15
CATSSSGRVTYNEQFF
TGTGCCACCAGTTCTAGCGGGAGGGTTACCTACAATGAGCAGTTCTTC
>TRBD1|once|TRBJ2-5|TRBV29-1
CSVVLETGLLTQYF
TGCAGCGTTGTTTTAGAGACAGGGCTCCTGACCCAGTACTTC
>.|.|TRBJ2-5|TRBV5-1
CASSLDWGAQETQYF
TGCGCCAGCAGCTTGGATTGGGGAGCCCAAGAGACCCAGTACTTC
>TRBD2|many|TRBJ2-7|TRBV7-2
CASSLGLAGYEQYF
TGTGCCAGCAGCTTAGGGCTAGCGGGCTACGAGCAGTACTTC
>.|.|TRBJ1-1|TRBV5-6
CASSLGEAEAFF
TGTGCCAGCAGCTTGGGGGAGGCTGAAGCTTTCTTT
>TRBD2|.|TRBJ2-5|TRBV20-1
CSAISGSGETQYF
TGCAGTGCGATTAGCGGGAGTGGGGAGACCCAGTACTTC
>TRBD1|.|TRBJ1-5|TRBV25-1
CASTSGGAGQPQHF
TGTGCCAGCACCTCAGGGGGCGCGGGTCAGCCCCAGCATTTT
>TRBD1|few|TRBJ1-2|TRBV12-3/TRBV12-4
CASNLRGHGYTF
TGTGCCAGCAACCTCAGGGGGCATGGCTACACCTTC
>.|many|TRBJ1-1|TRBV4-2
CASSQESGDTEAFF
TGTGCCAGCAGCCAAGAATCGGGGGACACTGAAGCTTTCTTT
>.|many|TRBJ2-7|TRBV28
CASRPPGGGYEQYF
TGTGCCAGCAGGCCTCCGGGGGGCGGCTACGAGCAGTACTTC
>TRBD2|.|TRBJ2-1|TRBV20-1
CSARREGLEQFF
TGCAGTGCTAGAAGGGAGGGCCTAGAGCAGTTCTTC
>TRBD1|once|TRBJ1-2|TRBV20-1
CSAPLTGGKYGYTF
TGCAGTGCTCCTCTGACAGGGGGCAAGTATGGCTACACCTTC
>TRBD1|.|TRBJ1-4|TRBV6-5
CASSSVPGQGGEKLFF
TGTGCCAGCAGCTCTGTACCGGGACAGGGAGGTGAAAAACTGTTTTTT
>.|few|TRBJ2-7|TRBV12-3/TRBV12-4
CASGGGGHYEQYF
TGTGCCAGCGGAGGGGGAGGCCACTACGAGCAGTACTTC
>TRBD2|.|TRBJ2-5|TRBV7-9
CASSGGLAGHGQETQYF
TGTGCCAGCAGCGGGGGACTAGCGGGACATGGGCAAGAGACCCAGTACTTC
>TRBD1|few|TRBJ2-7|TRBV30
CAWGQASYEQYF
TGTGCCTGGGGACAGGCCTCCTACGAGCAGTACTTC
>.|few|TRBJ2-7|TRBV11-2
CASSSLDSPDYEQYF
TGTGCCAGCAGTTCCTTGGACAGTCCTGACTACGAGCAGTACTTC
>.|.|TRBJ1-1|TRBV5-6
CASSLWEAEAFF
TGTGCCAGCAGCTTATGGGAAGCTGAAGCTTTCTTT
>TRBD2|few|TRBJ2-3|TRBV7-2
CASGFGAGADTQYF
TGTGCCAGCGGTTTTGGAGCGGGAGCAGATACGCAGTATTTT
>.|few|TRBJ1-2|TRBV5-6
CASSLAGTYGYTF
TGTGCCAGCAGCTTAGCAGGGACCTATGGCTACACCTTC
>TRBD2|.|TRBJ2-1|TRBV10-3
CAIRSGRAPNNEQFF
TGTGCCATCAGGTCCGGGAGGGCCCCTAACAATGAGCAGTTCTTC
>TRBD2|.|TRBJ2-2|TRBV20-1
CSAAGVPNTGELFF
TGCAGTGCAGCGGGAGTTCCGAACACCGGGGAGCTGTTTTTT
>.|few|TRBJ2-3|TRBV20-1
CSARDPWENADTQYF
TGCAGTGCTAGAGACCCGTGGGAGAACGCAGATACGCAGTATTTT
>TRBD1|few|TRBJ2-7|TRBV6-5
CASSYRDRTYEQYF
TGTGCCAGCAGTTACCGGGACAGGACCTACGAGCAGTACTTC
>.|few|TRBJ2-7|TRBV5-1
CASSLFNNYEQYF
TGCGCCAGCAGTCTCTTCAACAACTACGAGCAGTACTTC
>TRBD1|many|TRBJ2-1|TRBV20-1
CSARVDRGYNEQFF
TGCAGTGCTAGAGTCGACAGGGGGTACAATGAGCAGTTCTTC
>.|.|TRBJ1-1|TRBV20-1
CNASSGMNTEAFF
TGCAATGCTAGTTCGGGGATGAACACTGAAGCTTTCTTT
>.|.|TRBJ2-6|TRBV7-9
CASSLFGAGANVLTF
TGTGCCAGCAGCTTATTTGGGGCTGGGGCCAACGTCCTGACTTTC
>.|.|TRBJ2-7|TRBV28
CASSFLGAYYEQYF
TGTGCCAGCAGTTTCCTTGGGGCTTACTACGAGCAGTACTTC
>TRBD2|.|TRBJ2-5|TRBV7-8
CASSLPWREGKETQYF
TGTGCCAGCAGCTTACCCTGGCGGGAGGGCAAGGAGACCCAGTACTTC
>TRBD1|.|TRBJ1-1|TRBV11-2
CASSLGDRGYTEAFF
TGTGCCAGCAGCTTAGGCGACAGGGGCTACACTGAAGCTTTCTTT
>TRBD1|few|TRBJ1-2|TRBV3-1
CASSHYETGGELTGYGYTF
TGTGCCAGCAGCCATTACGAGACAGGGGGCGAGTTGACGGGCTATGGCTACACCTTC
>TRBD2|.|TRBJ2-7|TRBV11-2
CASRDLAGEYEQYF
TGTGCCAGCAGGGATCTAGCGGGAGAATACGAGCAGTACTTC
>TRBD2|few|TRBJ2-7|TRBV27
CASSVGLVPHEQYF
TGTGCCAGCAGTGTCGGACTAGTACCCCACGAGCAGTACTTC
>.|.|TRBJ1-1|TRBV13
CASSRKVSSMNTEAFF
TGTGCCAGCAGCAGGAAAGTCAGCAGCATGAACACTGAAGCTTTCTTT
>.|.|TRBJ2-5|TRBV28
CASSLAGQYF
TGTGCCAGCAGTTTAGCGGGGCAGTACTTC
>TRBD2|.|TRBJ2-1|TRBV7-2
CASSLVSGAAYNEQFF
TGTGCCAGCAGCTTAGTAAGCGGGGCGGCATACAATGAGCAGTTCTTC
>.|.|TRBJ2-7|TRBV9
CASSVGGGGPDRVGYEQYF
TGTGCCAGCAGCGTAGGGGGAGGGGGCCCGGACAGGGTCGGTTACGAGCAGTACTTC
>.|.|TRBJ2-5|TRBV12-3/TRBV12-4
CASSLFKGETQYF
TGTGCCAGCAGTTTATTCAAAGGAGAGACCCAGTACTTC
>.|.|TRBJ1-6|TRBV18
CASSPGGDSTPLHF
TGTGCCAGCTCACCGGGAGGGGACTCTACACCCCTCCACTTT
>TRBD2|.|TRBJ2-2|TRBV6-5
CASTPGLEAGELFF
TGTGCCAGCACACCGGGACTAGAGGCCGGGGAGCTGTTTTTT
>TRBD1|.|TRBJ1-2|TRBV9
CASSARDSPNYGYTF
TGTGCCAGCAGCGCCCGGGACAGCCCTAACTATGGCTACACCTTC
>TRBD1|few|TRBJ1-4|TRBV29-1
CSVEGPGQSLGSEKLFF
TGCAGCGTTGAAGGACCGGGACAGAGTTTGGGATCTGAAAAACTGTTTTTT
>.|.|TRBJ2-1|TRBV20-1
CSARASFGTREEQFF
TGCAGTGCTAGAGCTTCCTTCGGGACCCGAGAGGAGCAGTTCTTC
>TRBD2|once|TRBJ2-3|TRBV20-1
CSAQREYVDTQYF
TGCAGTGCTCAGCGGGAGTACGTAGATACGCAGTATTTT
>.|.|TRBJ2-7|TRBV9
CASSVDTGREQYF
TGTGCCAGCAGCGTAGATACAGGGCGCGAGCAGTACTTC
>TRBD1|.|TRBJ1-2|TRBV19
CASKHGDRDYGYTF
TGTGCCAGTAAACACGGAGACAGGGACTATGGCTACACCTTC
>TRBD1|many|TRBJ1-2|TRBV14
CASSLDRGFRGYTF
TGTGCCAGCAGCCTTGACAGGGGGTTCCGAGGCTACACCTTC
>TRBD2|.|TRBJ2-7|TRBV20-1
CSARTSSYEQYF
TGCAGTGCCAGGACTAGCTCTTACGAGCAGTACTTC